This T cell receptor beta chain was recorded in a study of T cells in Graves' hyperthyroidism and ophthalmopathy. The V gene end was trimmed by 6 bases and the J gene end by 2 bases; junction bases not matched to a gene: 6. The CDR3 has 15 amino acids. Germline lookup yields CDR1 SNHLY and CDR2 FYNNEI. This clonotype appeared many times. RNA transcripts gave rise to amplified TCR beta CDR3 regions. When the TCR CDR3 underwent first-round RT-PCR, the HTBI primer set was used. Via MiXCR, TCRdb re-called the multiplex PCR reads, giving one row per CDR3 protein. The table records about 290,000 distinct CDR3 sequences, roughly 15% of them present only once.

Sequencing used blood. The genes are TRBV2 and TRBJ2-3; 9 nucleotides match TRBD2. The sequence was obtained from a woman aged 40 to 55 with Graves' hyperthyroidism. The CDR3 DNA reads TGTGCCAGCAGGAAGGGACTAGCCCCCACAGATACGCAGTATTTT. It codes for CASRKGLAPTDTQYF.